Below, 24 T cell receptor beta chains from the same sample are listed, as sequenced in a study of cytomegalovirus exposure and HLA in healthy donors. The table came from immunoSEQ multiplex PCR; TCRdb's copy has only in-frame clones and leaves some out. The sample carries 68,000 or so clones, approximately 91% recorded once. What was sequenced was PBMCs. The receptors originated from a man aged 18 to 29 in good health and CMV-seronegative.

The chain combines TRBV18 with TRBJ2-2, with D unclear. V lost 1 base, J lost 8 bases, and 5 bases lay in between. Germline V gene data show CDR1 as KGHSH and CDR2 as LQKENI. The CDR3 has 12 residues. CDR3 nucleotide sequence: TGTGCCAGCTCACCACGTCGTGGGGAGCTGTTTTTT. It encodes CASSPRRGELFF. The full variable domain, completed using reference TRBV18 and TRBJ2-2, is NAGVMQNPRHLVRRRGQEARLRCSPMKGHSHVYWYRQLPEEGLKFMVYLQKENIIDESGMPKERFSAEFPKEGPSILRIQQVVRGDSAAYFCASSPRRGELFFGEGSRLTVL.

This chain links TRBV6-5 with TRBJ2-1; 11 bases map to TRBD2. Germline V gene data show CDR1 as MNHEY and CDR2 as SVGAGI. CDR3 length: 16 amino acids. The V gene end was trimmed by 2 bases and the J gene end by 7 bases; junction bases not matched to a gene: 7. This chain's CDR3 is CASSYTAGLAGNEQFF. The CDR3 region has the DNA TGTGCCAGCAGTTACACCGCCGGACTAGCGGGTAATGAGCAGTTCTTC.

The CDR3 sequence is CASIRRGTGVYEQYF. DNA for the CDR3: TGTGCCAGCATCCGACGCGGGACAGGGGTTTACGAGCAGTACTTC. This chain joins TRBV5-6 and TRBJ2-7; 10 nucleotides match TRBD1. The CDR3 consists of 15 residues. The germline V gene has CDR1 SGHDT and CDR2 YYEEEE. J was trimmed by 4 bases and V by 6 bases; bases with no gene match: 10.

The genes are TRBV28 and TRBJ1-1, with 8 bases lining up with TRBD1. Trimming at V came to 8 bases and at J to 1 base, leaving 9 bases not matched to a gene. The CDR3 extends over 15 amino acids. Germline V gene data show CDR1 as MDHEN and CDR2 as SYDVKM. This CDR3 is CASRFSGTGNTEAFF. In DNA, the CDR3 is TGTGCCAGCCGATTTTCGGGGACAGGGAACACTGAAGCTTTCTTT.

This chain uses TRBV5-4 with TRBJ2-3; 14 nucleotides line up with TRBD2. J lost 13 bases, V lost 0 bases, and 4 bases had no gene match. CDR3 length equals 14 residues. The V gene's germline CDR1 is SGHNT and CDR2 YYREEE (reference sequence). CDR3 protein: CASSLVGLAGVKYF. The CDR3 bases are TGTGCCAGCAGCTTGGTGGGACTAGCGGGAGTAAAGTATTTT.

The rearrangement uses TRBV19 and TRBJ1-2; D not resolved. The V end was cut by 6 bases, the J end by 0 bases, with 8 bases between. CDR1 is LNHDA, CDR2 SQIVND, per germline (reference sequence). The CDR3 extends over 13 amino acids. Written as DNA, the CDR3 is TGTGCCAGTAGGGCGGCTGCTAACTATGGCTACACCTTC. It specifies CASRAAANYGYTF.

The chain is built from TRBV27 and TRBJ1-2, with D hard to call. The germline V gene has CDR1 MNHEY and CDR2 SMNVEV (reference sequence). The length of the CDR3 is 15 residues. The V end was cut by 1 base, the J end by 8 bases, with 17 bases between. DNA of the CDR3: TGTGCCAGCAGTTTATGGGCAGTCAGGCCGGGGGGCTACACCTTC. The encoded protein is CASSLWAVRPGGYTF.

This clone was observed a single time. V and J are TRBV9 and TRBJ2-3; D might be TRBD1 (6 bases). Germline V lookup: CDR1 SGDLS, CDR2 YYNGEE. Trimming shortened V by 1 base and J by 4 bases, and 10 bases separated the two germline ends. There are 14 residues in the CDR3. This CDR3 reads CASSVLGGADTQYF. The CDR3 nucleotides read TGTGCCAGCAGCGTATTAGGGGGTGCAGATACGCAGTATTTT.

The sample holds one count of this clone. The DNA for the CDR3 is TGTGCCAGCAGTCCCGCCTCGGGAGGTGGGGCCAACGTCCTGACTTTC. As protein: CASSPASGGGANVLTF. V and J are TRBV27 and TRBJ2-6, with 7 bases matching TRBD2. CDR1 and CDR2 from the germline V gene are MNHEY and SMNVEV (reference sequence). J was trimmed by 3 bases and V by 5 bases; bases with no gene match: 7. The CDR3 loop spans 16 amino acids.

The chain uses TRBV30 and TRBJ2-7, with a weak D call TRBD1 (6 bases). CDR1 and CDR2 (germline): GTSNPN, SVGIG (reference sequence). Trimming removed 2 bases at V and 3 bases at J, with 14 bases between. The CDR3 is 14 residues long. DNA of the CDR3: TGTGCCTGGAGTAAAACAGGGATGGACTACGAGCAGTACTTC. Its translation: CAWSKTGMDYEQYF.

The chain combines TRBV10-3 with TRBJ2-1; perhaps TRBD1 as D (6 bases). The CDR3 loop spans 14 amino acids. CDR1 is ENHRY and CDR2 is SYGVKD in the germline V gene. Trimming cost V 10 bases and J 6 bases, with 19 bases left between them. CDR3 sequence reads: CATTRAGASNEQFF. The DNA for the CDR3 is TGTGCCACGACCCGGGCAGGGGCTAGCAATGAGCAGTTCTTC.

This rearrangement joins TRBV5-6 to TRBJ2-1; TRBD1 might be the D (7 bases). V was trimmed by 4 bases and J by 3 bases, leaving 14 bases between them. The CDR3 loop spans 15 amino acids. The V gene's germline CDR1 is SGHDT and CDR2 YYEEEE. The CDR3 nucleotides read TGTGCCAGCAGCGCGGGACAGAGAGTCTACAATGAGCAGTTCTTC. Translating gives CASSAGQRVYNEQFF.

The gene calls are TRBV19 and TRBJ2-2; D is undetermined. Trimming took off 7 bases at V and 7 bases at J, with 19 bases between the two ends. The V gene's germline CDR1 is LNHDA and CDR2 SQIVND (reference sequence). The CDR3 spans 15 residues. CDR3 coding DNA: TGTGCCAGTAACAGTGGATTGCCCCTGGTCGGGGAGCTGTTTTTT. Protein sequence: CASNSGLPLVGELFF.

This sequence joins TRBV7-9 and TRBJ1-2, with 9 bases aligning to TRBD1. CDR3 length equals 14 residues. From germline, CDR1 is SEHNR and CDR2 FQNEAQ (reference sequence). With V trimmed by 2 bases and J by 9 bases, 7 bases remained unmatched. The DNA of the CDR3 is TGTGCCAGCAGCTTACGGGGACAGGGAGTGCGCTACACCTTC. It is translated as CASSLRGQGVRYTF.

This chain links TRBV29-1 with TRBJ2-5; D perhaps matches TRBD1 (6 bases). This CDR3 contains 16 residues. V shed 6 bases and J shed 0 bases, with 20 bases lying between them. Germline lookup yields CDR1 SQVTM and CDR2 ANQGSEA. CDR3 in DNA: TGCAGCGTCACCCGGACAGAGAACGAGTACCAAGAGACCCAGTACTTC. Translation: CSVTRTENEYQETQYF.

For the CDR3, the DNA is TGTGCCAGCAGCCCCAGCGGATACACAGATACGCAGTATTTT. Translation: CASSPSGYTDTQYF. The chain uses TRBV7-2 and TRBJ2-3; maybe TRBD2 (5 bases). Trimming removed 5 bases at V and 2 bases at J, with 11 bases between. CDR3 length: 14 amino acids. In germline, CDR1 is SGHTA, CDR2 FQGNSA.

The rearrangement uses TRBV5-4 and TRBJ2-7; TRBD2 is a possible D gene (6 bases). Trimming removed 4 bases at V and 0 bases at J, with 8 bases between. Germline loops: CDR1 SGHNT, CDR2 YYREEE (reference sequence). The CDR3 extends over 13 amino acids. The CDR3: CASSGRDSYEQYF. CDR3 sequence (DNA): TGTGCCAGCAGCGGGCGGGACTCCTACGAGCAGTACTTC.

V gene TRBV28 combines with J gene TRBJ2-1; 8 bases match TRBD1. Germline CDR1 MDHEN, CDR2 SYDVKM. V lost 7 bases to trimming and J lost 7 bases; unmatched junction nucleotides: 6. The CDR3 is 13 amino acids. For the CDR3, the DNA is TGTGCCAGCAACGTGGACAGGGTAAATGAGCAGTTCTTC. Amino acid sequence: CASNVDRVNEQFF.

The V and J genes are TRBV5-4 and TRBJ2-5; TRBD2 might be the D (5 bases). Germline V gene sequence: CDR1 SGHNT, CDR2 YYREEE (reference sequence). Trimming removed 6 bases from V and 4 bases from J, with 19 bases in between. The CDR3 sequence is 15 residues long. DNA of the CDR3: TGTGCCAGCACCAACCTTGGGGAGAGTGGAGAGACCCAGTACTTC. Translation: CASTNLGESGETQYF.

This clone occurred a few times. The V gene is TRBV2, the J gene TRBJ2-7; 11 bases map to TRBD1. The length of the CDR3 is 12 residues. V lost 6 bases, J lost 6 bases, and 1 base stayed unmatched. Germline V gene lookup returns CDR1 SNHLY and CDR2 FYNNEI. For the CDR3, the DNA is TGTGCCAGCAGGGACAGGGGGCCCGAGCAGTACTTC. Translated, it gives CASRDRGPEQYF.

This chain uses TRBV9 with TRBJ1-5; 9 bases map to TRBD1. Germline V gene sequence: CDR1 SGDLS, CDR2 YYNGEE. This CDR3 is built from 18 residues. The V and J ends lost 7 bases and 1 base, in that order; junction bases with no gene match: 15. CDR3 sequence reads: CASFPTGGEGMSNQPQHF. Here the CDR3 DNA reads TGTGCCAGCTTCCCGACAGGGGGAGAGGGTATGAGCAATCAGCCCCAGCATTTT.

The genes are TRBV5-1 and TRBJ2-7; TRBD2 matches at 11 bases. CDR1 SGHRS and CDR2 YFSETQ come from the germline V gene. J was trimmed by 3 bases and V by 4 bases; bases with no gene match: 12. The CDR3 covers 17 residues. The CDR3 DNA reads TGCGCCAGCAGCCCGGTCCTAGCGGGAGGATTTTTCTACGAGCAGTACTTC. This sequence encodes CASSPVLAGGFFYEQYF.

This clone was seen a handful of times. The chain is built from TRBV27 and TRBJ2-7, with TRBD1 identical over 8 bases. There are 16 residues in the CDR3. J was trimmed by 6 bases and V by 3 bases; bases with no gene match: 13. Germline CDR1 MNHEY, CDR2 SMNVEV (reference sequence). CDR3 protein: CASSFLTGQGIGEQYF. The CDR3 bases are TGTGCCAGCAGTTTCTTGACTGGACAGGGAATAGGCGAGCAGTACTTC.

The gene calls are TRBV2 and TRBJ2-6, with 7 bases identical to TRBD2. In germline, CDR1 is SNHLY, CDR2 FYNNEI. The CDR3 is made up of 17 amino acids. V shed 5 bases, J shed 0 bases, and the junction held 7 bases outside the gene matches. CDR3 residues: CASSRGGTISGANVLTF. The CDR3, as DNA: TGTGCCAGCAGTCGGGGAGGGACTATCTCTGGGGCCAACGTCCTGACTTTC.